Listed below are T cell receptor beta chains from one sample, sequenced in a study of technical replicates of blood from several donors. Only in-frame clones appear in the TCRdb table, and some are missing; sequencing was by immunoSEQ multiplex PCR. The repertoire holds some 77,000 clones, with around 90% as singletons. The specimen sequenced was T cells isolated from PBMCs. The source is a human donor in good health. Both conserved end residues are part of each CDR3. Fields, in order: D gene, J gene, V gene, clone size, CDR3 protein, CDR3 DNA. D genes are given only for firm matches. A clone size is listed for some rows: how often the clone was seen (once, few, many), or a class if it is expanded.

D: -; J: TRBJ2-2; V: TRBV7-9; size: -; CDR3: CASSSFGTLAGELFF; DNA: TGTGCCAGCAGCTCTTTCGGGACTCTCGCTGGGGAGCTGTTTTTT
D: TRBD2; J: TRBJ2-7; V: TRBV2; size: -; CDR3: CASSKGLAETYEQYF; DNA: TGTGCCAGCAGTAAAGGACTAGCGGAGACCTACGAGCAGTACTTC
D: TRBD2; J: TRBJ2-2; V: TRBV4-1; size: -; CDR3: CASSHYPPRTSGFTGELFF; DNA: TGCGCCAGCAGCCACTACCCACCTCGGACTAGCGGGTTCACCGGGGAGCTGTTTTTT
D: -; J: TRBJ1-3; V: TRBV7-9; size: -; CDR3: CASSLIPRGISGNTIYF; DNA: TGTGCCAGCAGCTTAATTCCCCGGGGGATCTCTGGAAACACCATATATTTT
D: -; J: TRBJ1-1; V: TRBV4-1; size: -; CDR3: CASSQVVNRGGAFF; DNA: TGCGCCAGCAGCCAAGTTGTCAACCGGGGAGGGGCTTTCTTT
D: -; J: TRBJ1-2; V: TRBV27; size: -; CDR3: CASSLSVGRLYGYTF; DNA: TGTGCCAGCAGTTTATCCGTGGGGAGACTCTATGGCTACACCTTC
D: -; J: TRBJ2-1; V: TRBV9; size: -; CDR3: CASSVDGGRGYNEQFF; DNA: TGTGCCAGCAGCGTAGATGGAGGCCGGGGTTACAATGAGCAGTTCTTC
D: TRBD2; J: TRBJ2-7; V: TRBV7-9; size: -; CDR3: CASIVGLAVYEQYF; DNA: TGTGCCAGCATCGTGGGACTAGCGGTCTACGAGCAGTACTTC
D: TRBD2; J: TRBJ2-2; V: TRBV28; size: -; CDR3: CASVKLAGIRTGELFF; DNA: TGTGCCAGCGTCAAACTAGCGGGGATTCGGACCGGGGAGCTGTTTTTT
D: -; J: TRBJ2-1; V: TRBV6-1; size: -; CDR3: CASGLDEQFF; DNA: TGTGCCAGCGGTCTAGATGAGCAGTTCTTC
D: TRBD2; J: TRBJ2-1; V: TRBV6-1; size: -; CDR3: CASSASGRDNEQFF; DNA: TGTGCCAGCAGTGCTAGCGGGAGGGATAATGAGCAGTTCTTC
D: TRBD2; J: TRBJ2-2; V: TRBV5-8; size: -; CDR3: CASSLESLAGGPGELFF; DNA: TGTGCCAGCAGCTTGGAATCATTAGCGGGAGGGCCCGGGGAGCTGTTTTTT
D: -; J: TRBJ2-7; V: TRBV27; size: -; CDR3: CASSFSFETFYEQYF; DNA: TGTGCCAGCAGTTTTTCTTTCGAGACATTCTACGAGCAGTACTTC
D: TRBD2; J: TRBJ2-7; V: TRBV7-9; size: -; CDR3: CASSLDSAGGIYEQYF; DNA: TGTGCCAGCAGCTTAGATTCGGCGGGAGGAATCTACGAGCAGTACTTC
D: TRBD2; J: TRBJ2-7; V: TRBV14; size: -; CDR3: CASSQGLALSDEQYF; DNA: TGTGCCAGCAGCCAGGGACTAGCGCTTAGCGACGAGCAGTACTTC
D: -; J: TRBJ2-7; V: TRBV6-5; size: -; CDR3: CTSSETSDPYEQYF; DNA: TGTACCAGCAGCGAAACTAGTGACCCCTACGAGCAGTACTTC
D: -; J: TRBJ1-2; V: TRBV11-2; size: -; CDR3: CASSLVGGDHYGYTF; DNA: TGTGCCAGCAGCTTAGTGGGAGGGGACCACTATGGCTACACCTTC
D: -; J: TRBJ2-4; V: TRBV30; size: -; CDR3: CAWSVGDKGAKNIQYF; DNA: TGTGCCTGGAGTGTGGGGGACAAGGGGGCCAAAAACATTCAGTACTTC
D: -; J: TRBJ2-5; V: TRBV18; size: few; CDR3: CASSPPQETQYF; DNA: TGTGCCAGCTCACCCCCTCAAGAGACCCAGTACTTC
D: -; J: TRBJ2-7; V: TRBV28; size: -; CDR3: CASSFAGPGSEQYF; DNA: TGTGCCAGCAGCTTTGCGGGACCGGGGTCCGAGCAGTACTTC
D: -; J: TRBJ2-7; V: TRBV6-5; size: -; CDR3: CASSYGVLSYEQYF; DNA: TGTGCCAGCAGTTACGGAGTATTATCCTACGAGCAGTACTTC
D: -; J: TRBJ2-7; V: TRBV5-1; size: once; CDR3: CASSLDSMAGEYYEQYF; DNA: TGCGCCAGCAGCTTGGATAGTATGGCAGGGGAGTATTACGAGCAGTACTTC
D: TRBD1; J: TRBJ2-7; V: TRBV7-9; size: -; CDR3: CASSWGTGYEQYF; DNA: TGTGCCAGCAGCTGGGGGACAGGATACGAGCAGTACTTC